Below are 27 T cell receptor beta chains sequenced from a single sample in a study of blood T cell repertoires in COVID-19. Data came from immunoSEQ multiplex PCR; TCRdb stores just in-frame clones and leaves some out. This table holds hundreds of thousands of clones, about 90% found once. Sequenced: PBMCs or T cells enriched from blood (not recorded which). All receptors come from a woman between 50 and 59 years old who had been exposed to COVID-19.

The CDR3: CASSLSGGAGNEQFF. The CDR3 DNA sequence: TGTGCCAGCAGCTTATCCGGGGGGGCGGGCAATGAGCAGTTCTTC. The chain recombines TRBV7-2 with TRBJ2-1, with 8 bases identical to TRBD2. The V and J ends lost 2 bases and 6 bases, in that order; junction bases with no gene match: 6. Germline CDR1 SGHTA, CDR2 FQGNSA. The CDR3 spans 15 residues. Full variable domain (remainder filled in from reference TRBV7-2 and TRBJ2-1): GAGVSQSPSNKVTEKGKDVELRCDPISGHTALYWYRQSLGQGLEFLIYFQGNSAPDKSGLPSDRFSAERTGGSVSTLTIQRTQQEDSAVYLCASSLSGGAGNEQFFGPGTRLTVL.

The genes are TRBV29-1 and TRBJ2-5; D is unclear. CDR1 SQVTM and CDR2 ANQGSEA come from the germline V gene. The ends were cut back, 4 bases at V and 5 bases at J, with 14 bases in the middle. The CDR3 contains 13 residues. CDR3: CSVAQAIYETQYF. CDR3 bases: TGCAGCGTTGCTCAGGCTATTTACGAGACCCAGTACTTC.

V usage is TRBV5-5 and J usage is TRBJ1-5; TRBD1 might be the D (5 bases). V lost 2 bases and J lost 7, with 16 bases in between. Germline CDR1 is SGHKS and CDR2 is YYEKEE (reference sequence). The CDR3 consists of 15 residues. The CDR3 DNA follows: TGTGCCAGCAGCTTACGGAGTCCGACAGAACAGCCCCAGCATTTT. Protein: CASSLRSPTEQPQHF.

The CDR3 DNA reads TGTGCCAGCAGCAAAGGCAAACAGGGACCAGGGAACACCATATATTTT. Amino acids: CASSKGKQGPGNTIYF. The chain is built from TRBV21-1 and TRBJ1-3; the table's D call, TRBD1, was not checked against the DNA. TRBV21-1 is deemed a pseudogene. This CDR3 contains 16 residues.

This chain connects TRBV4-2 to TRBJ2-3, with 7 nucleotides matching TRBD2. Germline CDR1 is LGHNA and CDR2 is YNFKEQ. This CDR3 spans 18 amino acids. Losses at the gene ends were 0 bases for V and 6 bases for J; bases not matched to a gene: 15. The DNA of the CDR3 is TGTGCCAGCAGCCAAGATGTTCCGGCTAGCGGATCAGGGGATACGCAGTATTTT. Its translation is CASSQDVPASGSGDTQYF.

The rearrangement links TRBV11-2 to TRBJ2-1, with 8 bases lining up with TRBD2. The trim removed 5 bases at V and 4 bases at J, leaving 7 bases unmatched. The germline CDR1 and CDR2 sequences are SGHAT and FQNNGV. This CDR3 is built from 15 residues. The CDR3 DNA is TGTGCCAGCAGCGCCATCGGGGGGGAATACAATGAGCAGTTCTTC. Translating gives CASSAIGGEYNEQFF.

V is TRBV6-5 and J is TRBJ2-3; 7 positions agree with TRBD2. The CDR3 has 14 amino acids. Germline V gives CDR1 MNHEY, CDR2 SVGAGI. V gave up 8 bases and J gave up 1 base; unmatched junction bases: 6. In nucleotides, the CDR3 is TGTGCCAGCGCCCGGACTAGTCGCACAGATACGCAGTATTTT. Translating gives CASARTSRTDTQYF.

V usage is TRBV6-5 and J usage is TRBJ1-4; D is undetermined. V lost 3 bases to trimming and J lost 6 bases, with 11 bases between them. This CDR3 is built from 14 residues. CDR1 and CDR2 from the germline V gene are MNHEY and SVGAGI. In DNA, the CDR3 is TGTGCCAGCAGTTATACGGGCGGGTATGAAAAACTGTTTTTT. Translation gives CASSYTGGYEKLFF.

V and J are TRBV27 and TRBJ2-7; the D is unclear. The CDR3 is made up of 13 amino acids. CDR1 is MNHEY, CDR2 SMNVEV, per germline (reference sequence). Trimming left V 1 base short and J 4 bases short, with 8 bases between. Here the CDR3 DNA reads TGTGCCAGCAGTTTATTGTTCCCTTACGAGCAGTACTTC. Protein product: CASSLLFPYEQYF.

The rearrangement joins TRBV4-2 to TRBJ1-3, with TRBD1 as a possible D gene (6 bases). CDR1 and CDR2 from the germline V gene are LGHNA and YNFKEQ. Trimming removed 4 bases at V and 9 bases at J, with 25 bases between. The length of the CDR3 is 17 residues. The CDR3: CASSPLPRQVSGGTIYF. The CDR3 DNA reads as TGTGCCAGCAGCCCACTACCCCGACAGGTTTCTGGGGGCACCATATATTTT.

CDR3 amino acids: CASSLKPNSGNTIYF. CDR3 DNA: TGTGCCAGCAGCTTAAAACCTAACTCTGGAAACACCATATATTTT. The rearrangement joins TRBV11-2 to TRBJ1-3; D remains ambiguous. The V gene's germline CDR1 is SGHAT and CDR2 FQNNGV. V lost 2 bases and J 0 bases, leaving 8 bases between the germline ends. The CDR3 length is 15 residues.

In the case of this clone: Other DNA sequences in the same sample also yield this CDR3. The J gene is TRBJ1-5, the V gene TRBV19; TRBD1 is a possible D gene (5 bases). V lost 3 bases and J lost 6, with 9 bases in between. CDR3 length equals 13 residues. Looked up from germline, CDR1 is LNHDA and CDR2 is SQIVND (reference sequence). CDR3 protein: CASSIGGRQPQHF. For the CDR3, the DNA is TGTGCCAGTAGTATCGGGGGTCGTCAGCCCCAGCATTTT.

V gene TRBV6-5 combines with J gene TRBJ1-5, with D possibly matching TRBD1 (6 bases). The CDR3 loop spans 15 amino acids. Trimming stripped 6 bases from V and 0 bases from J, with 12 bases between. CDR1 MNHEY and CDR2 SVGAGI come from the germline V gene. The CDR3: CASSPRQASNQPQHF. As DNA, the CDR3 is TGTGCCAGCAGCCCAAGACAGGCTAGCAATCAGCCCCAGCATTTT.

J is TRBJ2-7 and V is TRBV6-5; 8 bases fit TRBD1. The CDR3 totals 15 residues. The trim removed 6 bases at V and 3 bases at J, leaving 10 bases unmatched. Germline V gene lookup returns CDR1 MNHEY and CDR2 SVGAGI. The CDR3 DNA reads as TGTGCCAGCAGCGATTTTTTCGGACAGGGCTACGAGCAGTACTTC. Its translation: CASSDFFGQGYEQYF.

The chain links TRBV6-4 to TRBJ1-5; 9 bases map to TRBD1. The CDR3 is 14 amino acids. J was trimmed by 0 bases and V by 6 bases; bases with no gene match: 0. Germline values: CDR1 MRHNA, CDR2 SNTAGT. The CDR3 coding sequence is TGTGCCAGCAGGGGACAGGGTAGCAATCAGCCCCAGCATTTT. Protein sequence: CASRGQGSNQPQHF.

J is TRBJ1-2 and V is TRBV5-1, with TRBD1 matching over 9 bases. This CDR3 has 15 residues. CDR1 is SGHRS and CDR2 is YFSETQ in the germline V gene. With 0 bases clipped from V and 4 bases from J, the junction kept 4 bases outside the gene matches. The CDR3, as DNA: TGCGCCAGCAGCTTGGGGGGGACAGGGTCCTATGGCTACACCTTC. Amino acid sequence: CASSLGGTGSYGYTF. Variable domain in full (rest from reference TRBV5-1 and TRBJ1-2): KAGVTQTPRYLIKTRGQQVTLSCSPISGHRSVSWYQQTPGQGLQFLFEYFSETQRNKGNFPGRFSGRQFSNSRSEMNVSTLELGDSALYLCASSLGGTGSYGYTFGSGTRLTVV.

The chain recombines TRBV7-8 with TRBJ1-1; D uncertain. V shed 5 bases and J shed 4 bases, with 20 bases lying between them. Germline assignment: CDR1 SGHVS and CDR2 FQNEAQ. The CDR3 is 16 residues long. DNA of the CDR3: TGTGCCAGCAGCAGGCCCGTCGGGGATTCGGGCACTGAAGCTTTCTTT. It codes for CASSRPVGDSGTEAFF.

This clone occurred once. The DNA for the CDR3 is TGTGCCAGCACCCGGACTAGCGGAACGCAGTATTTT. The encoded protein is CASTRTSGTQYF. The chain employs TRBV2 and TRBJ2-3, with 10 bases that match TRBD2. The CDR3 loop spans 12 amino acids. The J segment lost 9 bases and the V segment lost 7 bases, leaving 4 bases of the junction unmatched. CDR1 is SNHLY and CDR2 is FYNNEI in the germline V gene.

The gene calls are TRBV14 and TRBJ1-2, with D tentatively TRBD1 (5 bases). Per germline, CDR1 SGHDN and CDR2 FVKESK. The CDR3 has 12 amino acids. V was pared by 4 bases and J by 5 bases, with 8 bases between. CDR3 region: CASSPGGYGYTF. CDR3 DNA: TGTGCCAGCAGCCCCGGGGGATATGGCTACACCTTC.

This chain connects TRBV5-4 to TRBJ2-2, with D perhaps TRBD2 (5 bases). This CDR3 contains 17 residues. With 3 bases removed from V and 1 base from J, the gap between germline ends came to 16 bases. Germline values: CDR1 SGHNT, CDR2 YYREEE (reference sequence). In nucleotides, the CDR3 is TGTGCCAGCAGCTCTGGACTTCTAGGCCAGAACACCGGGGAGCTGTTTTTT. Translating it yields CASSSGLLGQNTGELFF.

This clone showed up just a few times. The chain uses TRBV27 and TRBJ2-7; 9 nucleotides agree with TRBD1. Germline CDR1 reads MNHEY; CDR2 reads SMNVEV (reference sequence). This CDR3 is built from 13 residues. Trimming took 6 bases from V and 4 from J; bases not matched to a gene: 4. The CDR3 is CASRGQGAYEQYF. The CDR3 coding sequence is TGTGCCAGCAGGGGACAGGGTGCGTACGAGCAGTACTTC.

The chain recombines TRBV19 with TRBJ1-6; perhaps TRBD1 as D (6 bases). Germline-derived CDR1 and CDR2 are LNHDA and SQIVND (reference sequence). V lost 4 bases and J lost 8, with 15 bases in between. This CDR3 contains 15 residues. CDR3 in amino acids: CASSRNRVGDSPLHF. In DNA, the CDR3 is TGTGCCAGTAGTAGGAACAGGGTAGGGGATTCACCCCTCCACTTT.

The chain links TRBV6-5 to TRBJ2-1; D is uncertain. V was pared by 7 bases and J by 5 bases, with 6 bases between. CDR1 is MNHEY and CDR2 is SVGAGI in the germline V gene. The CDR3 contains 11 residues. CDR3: CASTVDNEQFF. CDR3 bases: TGTGCCAGCACAGTGGACAATGAGCAGTTCTTC.

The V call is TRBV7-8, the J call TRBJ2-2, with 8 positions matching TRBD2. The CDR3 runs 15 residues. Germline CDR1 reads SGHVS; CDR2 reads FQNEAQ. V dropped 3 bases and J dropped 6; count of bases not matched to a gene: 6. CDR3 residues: CASSFGRGVSGELFF. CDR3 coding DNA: TGTGCCAGCAGCTTCGGGCGGGGGGTCTCCGGGGAGCTGTTTTTT.

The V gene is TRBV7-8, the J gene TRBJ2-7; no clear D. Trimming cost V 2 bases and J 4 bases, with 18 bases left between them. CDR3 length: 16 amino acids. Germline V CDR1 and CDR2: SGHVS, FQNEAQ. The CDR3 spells CASSLRSQNKEYEQYF. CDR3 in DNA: TGTGCCAGCAGCTTACGTTCGCAGAACAAGGAGTACGAGCAGTACTTC.

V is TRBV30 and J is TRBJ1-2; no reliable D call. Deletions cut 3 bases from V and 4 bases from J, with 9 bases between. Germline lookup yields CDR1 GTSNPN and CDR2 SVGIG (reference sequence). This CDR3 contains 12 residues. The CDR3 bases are TGTGCCTGGAGGGCGTCGGGCTATGGCTACACCTTC. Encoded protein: CAWRASGYGYTF.

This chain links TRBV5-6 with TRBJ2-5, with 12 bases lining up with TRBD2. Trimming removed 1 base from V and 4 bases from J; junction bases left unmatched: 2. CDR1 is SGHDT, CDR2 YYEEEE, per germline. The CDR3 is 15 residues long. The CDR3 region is CASSLTSGGRETQYF. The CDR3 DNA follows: TGTGCCAGCAGCTTGACTAGCGGGGGGAGAGAGACCCAGTACTTC.